This paragraph covers one T cell receptor (beta chain) sequence. The antigen is not known. The PCR had 60 Vbeta and 13 Jbeta primers. Per the original methods: Approximately 12 million of some 80 million unique TCR beta chains were shared, per a later count. Sequencing used immunoSEQ multiplex PCR; TCRdb keeps in-frame clones, though not all of them. The DNA was the basis for D and trimming; V, J and clone size are from that table. The data hold 150,000 to 200,000 clones, with around 79% observed a single time. The sample originates from a study of cytomegalovirus exposure and HLA in healthy donors. General study findings and limits: Later work found that TCR association rates differed between HLA loci; DRB1 had the most and HLA-C the fewest.

The CDR3 sequence is 15 residues long. Trimming took 6 bases from V and 5 from J; bases not matched to a gene: 11. The germline CDR1 and CDR2 sequences are KGHSH and LQKENI. These donors counted as nominally healthy when sampled, but unrecorded immune exposures were likely. The material sequenced was PBMCs. This TCR was recovered from a male donor in good health and CMV-seropositive. This chain uses TRBV18 with TRBJ1-1; the match to TRBD1 covers 8 bases. In nucleotides, the CDR3 is TGTGCCAGCTCCCCAATTCAGGGGGCGCAAACTGAAGCTTTCTTT. Translation gives CASSPIQGAQTEAFF.